This entry features one T cell receptor (beta chain) sequence. It lacks a known antigen. The record has no base qualities; no much larger clone is one base away. Unstimulated Tregs (CD4+CD25+CD127-), CD4+ non-Tregs (CD4+CD25-), CD4 and CD8 cells were FACS-sorted from thawed PBMCs. Healthy control blood was obtained either as purchased buffy coats or from healthy volunteers. Healthy control blood was separated into PBMCs by Ficoll density gradient and cryopreserved, and patient PBMCs were collected both before and after transplant. At the junction V is shortened by 8 bases and J by 8 bases; bases outside the gene matches: 20. CDR1 and CDR2, per the germline V gene, are SGHDT and YYEEEE. CDR3 length: 16 amino acids, cysteine to phenylalanine. Solely the CDR3 DNA is kept, with 48 bases framed from the first base. For TCRbeta CDR3 sequencing, genomic DNA from the sorted cells was extracted using the QIAGEN DNeasy Blood and Tissue Kit. High-throughput TCRbeta CDR3 sequencing, including PCR amplification with bias correction and internal controls, was performed commercially through immunoSEQ. In the source study's methods: Unique productive TCRbeta sequences were defined by CDR3 nucleotide sequence where primers matched, otherwise by CDR3 amino acid sequence with Vbeta and Jbeta genes. To correct sorting error, sequences shared between sorted populations at a frequency ratio of 2:1 or less were removed; the rest were assigned to the higher population. A sequence counted as donor-reactive if, in CFSE-low cells, the sequence had a frequency of at least 0.01% and was expanded at least 5-fold compared with unstimulated cells. Repertoire divergence was quantified by Jensen-Shannon divergence calculated from the top 100 TCRbeta sequences ranked by frequency. For any sample with multiple sequencing runs, sorting error was corrected in each run separately before the runs were pooled. This is the immuneACCESS table as TCRdb keeps it, with only in-frame sequences that have V and J called. A part of the clones is gone; compared with another copy, unresolved V genes explain less than half, and the rest is unexplained. D and trimming were read from the DNA, whereas the V and J calls and clone size are those reported in that table. The sample table lists 200,000 to 300,000 clones, approximately 83% of them with a count of one. The ten largest make up about 0.68% of the sample.

This record comes from a study of Tregs in tolerant kidney transplant recipients (dated by TCRdb to the late 2010s). For context, the study as a whole: TCRbeta sequencing was used in the study to identify donor-specific regulatory T cells before combined kidney and bone marrow transplantation, and the identified cells were then tracked after transplant. TCRbeta repertoire sequencing was used in 3 healthy controls to compare several methods for expanding Tregs specific for an allogeneic donor.

Study-level results and caveats: The study was constrained by small patient numbers, and validation of the findings is required in larger populations and under other immunosuppression protocols. Expanding Tregs with activated donor B cells appeared to identify the most biologically relevant and donor-specific TCRbeta repertoire. Biological reproducibility was not directly assessed, although technical replication error appeared to be minimal.

The sequence links TRBV5-6 to TRBJ1-2; TRBD1 agrees with 8 junctional bases. The sequenced material came from CD4+ T cells from blood. This receptor was taken from a human donor in good health. Here is the DNA: TGTGCCAGTTGGTGGTTGGGACAGGAAAGGAAGGAAGGCTACACCTTC. This gives the protein CASWWLGQERKEGYTF.